The next 28 T cell receptor beta chains were all read from a single sample in a study of spatial heterogeneity in lung cancer. The time point is: sample taken at primary tumor resection. Whole RNA from tumor, nontumor lung or frozen PBMC was sequenced unsorted. TCRdb fed the 5' RACE reads into MiXCR, producing one record per CDR3 protein. The profile covers roughly 80,000 distinct CDR3 sequences, with over 10% appearing a single time and approximately 4.2% taken by the ten largest. The material was PBMCs, obtained at surgery. These receptors were obtained from a male donor with early-stage non-small cell lung cancer.

There are many counts of this clonotype. CDR3 nucleotides: TGTGCCAGCAGCCAAGGCTCGCATAAGGGAAACACCATATATTTT. As protein: CASSQGSHKGNTIYF. V is TRBV3-1 and J is TRBJ1-3; D uncertain. Germline values: CDR1 LGHDT, CDR2 YNNKEL (reference sequence). This CDR3 has 15 residues. Between the trimmed V and J ends, which lost 1 base and 4 bases, there was a span of 11 bases.

The genes are TRBV10-2 and TRBJ2-1, with D unresolved. Germline CDR1 reads WSHSY; CDR2 reads SAAADI. V lost 0 bases to trimming and J lost 8 bases, with 17 bases between them. The CDR3 spans 16 residues. The CDR3 reads CASSESVFQGWDEQFF. The CDR3 nucleotides read TGCGCCAGCAGTGAGTCGGTCTTCCAAGGGTGGGATGAGCAGTTCTTC.

This clonotype was seen a handful of times. This chain uses TRBV9 with TRBJ1-4; possible D gene TRBD1, 6 bases. Trimming left V 4 bases short and J 4 bases short, with 14 bases between. Per the germline V gene, CDR1 is SGDLS and CDR2 is YYNGEE. CDR3 length: 15 residues. CDR3 sequence (DNA): TGTGCCAGCAGCTCAGGGGACGGTGATAATGAAAAACTGTTTTTT. Its translation is CASSSGDGDNEKLFF.

This clonotype has just a few counts. This chain links TRBV9 with TRBJ2-3; D gene ambiguous. The CDR3 extends over 15 amino acids. Trimming left V 0 bases short and J 0 bases short, with 8 bases between. The V gene's germline CDR1 is SGDLS and CDR2 YYNGEE. The chain's CDR3 is CASSVGGSSTDTQYF. The DNA of the CDR3 is TGTGCCAGCAGCGTAGGGGGTAGCAGCACAGATACGCAGTATTTT. The whole variable domain, filled in from reference TRBV9 and TRBJ2-3, reads DSGVTQTPKHLITATGQRVTLRCSPRSGDLSVYWYQQSLDQGLQFLIQYYNGEERAKGNILERFSAQQFPDLHSELNLSSLELGDSALYFCASSVGGSSTDTQYFGPGTRLTVL.

This clonotype has just a few counts. The V gene is TRBV6-5, the J gene TRBJ2-7, with TRBD1 matching 11 bases. From germline, CDR1 is MNHEY and CDR2 SVGAGI. The CDR3 is 18 amino acids. After removal of 2 bases from V and 2 bases from J, the junction contained 11 bases not matched to a gene. CDR3 in amino acids: CASSYGVGTGGYPYEQYF. The CDR3 DNA reads TGTGCCAGCAGTTACGGGGTCGGGACAGGGGGTTACCCCTACGAGCAGTACTTC.

This clonotype was counted a few times. The chain combines TRBV18 with TRBJ1-1; D is unclear. The V gene's germline CDR1 is KGHSH and CDR2 LQKENI. The CDR3 is 15 residues long. V shed 0 bases and J shed 1 base, with 9 bases lying between them. The CDR3: CASSPPEAANTEAFF. In DNA, the CDR3 is TGTGCCAGCTCACCACCGGAAGCAGCGAACACTGAAGCTTTCTTT.

This clonotype was observed a handful of times. DNA for the CDR3: TGTGCCAGCAGCTTAGGTACCCTCCCGTTCTTC. Residues: CASSLGTLPFF. The V call is TRBV7-9, the J call TRBJ2-1, with no clear D. V dropped 1 base and J dropped 15 bases, with 10 bases sitting between them. This CDR3 contains 11 residues. The germline gives CDR1 SEHNR, CDR2 FQNEAQ (reference sequence).

The sample holds many counts of this clonotype. This chain joins TRBV29-1 and TRBJ1-2; 12 bases align to TRBD1. The trim removed 7 bases at V and 3 bases at J, leaving 15 bases unmatched. This CDR3 comprises 17 residues. CDR1 and CDR2 (germline): SQVTM, ANQGSEA. CDR3 region: CSANNRDRGRLDYGYTF. The DNA of the CDR3 is TGCAGCGCCAACAACCGGGACAGGGGGCGGTTGGACTATGGCTACACCTTC.

This rearrangement joins TRBV7-7 to TRBJ2-7; TRBD2 aligns across 11 bases. The V gene end was trimmed by 1 base and the J gene end by 5 bases; junction bases not matched to a gene: 4. The CDR3 has 15 amino acids. Germline loops: CDR1 SSHAT, CDR2 FNYEAQ (reference sequence). The DNA for the CDR3 is TGTGCCAGCAGCTTAGGACTAGCGGGGAGGAACGAGCAGTACTTC. This gives the protein CASSLGLAGRNEQYF.

The chain recombines TRBV19 with TRBJ1-4, with D perhaps TRBD1 (6 bases). This CDR3 region has 15 residues. CDR1 is LNHDA and CDR2 is SQIVND in the germline V gene (reference sequence). The V end lost 9 bases, the J end lost 0 bases, and 14 bases lay between the germline ends. The CDR3 loop reads CASRRTVATNEKLFF. CDR3 nucleotides: TGTGCCAGCCGTAGGACAGTTGCAACTAATGAAAAACTGTTTTTT.

This clonotype was observed a few times. The chain links TRBV30 to TRBJ1-1; the match to TRBD1 covers 9 bases. Unmatched junction bases numbered 11, after V lost 2 bases and J lost 4 bases. Germline CDR1 is GTSNPN and CDR2 is SVGIG (reference sequence). There are 16 residues in the CDR3. The CDR3 loop is CAWSRGQGDRGTEAFF. The CDR3 DNA follows: TGTGCCTGGAGTCGGGGACAGGGAGATAGAGGCACTGAAGCTTTCTTT.

This clonotype has more than one count but fewer than ten. The CDR3 nucleotides are TGTGCCAGTAAGGAAAGGGACACTGAAGCTTTCTTT. Translated: CASKERDTEAFF. V usage is TRBV19 and J usage is TRBJ1-1; D unresolved. Trimming took 7 bases from V and 3 from J, leaving 9 bases between them. Per germline, CDR1 LNHDA and CDR2 SQIVND (reference sequence). The CDR3 spans 12 residues.

V gene TRBV19 combines with J gene TRBJ1-2; D may be TRBD1 (5 bases). CDR1 LNHDA and CDR2 SQIVND come from the germline V gene (reference sequence). The ends were cut back, 4 bases at V and 7 bases at J, with 7 bases in the middle. CDR3 size: 11 residues. Here the CDR3 reads CASSSGAGYTF. As DNA, the CDR3 is TGTGCCAGTAGTAGCGGGGCTGGCTACACCTTC.

This clonotype was seen a few times. The V gene is TRBV6-6, the J gene TRBJ2-7; D is unresolved. CDR3 length: 13 residues. The germline V gene has CDR1 MNHNY and CDR2 SVGAGI (reference sequence). Trimming pared 6 bases from V and 2 bases from J, leaving 11 bases between. CDR3 DNA: TGTGCCAGCAGAGATCCGGGCACCTACGAGCAGTACTTC. Translated, it gives CASRDPGTYEQYF.

V and J are TRBV29-1 and TRBJ1-2; 7 nucleotides match TRBD1. CDR1 SQVTM and CDR2 ANQGSEA come from the germline V gene. V was clipped by 8 bases and J by 3 bases; unmatched bases: 9. The CDR3 totals 13 residues. The CDR3 DNA sequence: TGCAGCACTTCGACAGGGCGGGACTATGGCTACACCTTC. It encodes CSTSTGRDYGYTF.

This chain links TRBV14 with TRBJ2-3, with D uncertain. Germline CDR1 reads SGHDN; CDR2 reads FVKESK. V was clipped by 2 bases and J by 3 bases, with 9 bases between them. This CDR3 is built from 14 residues. DNA for the CDR3: TGTGCCAGCAGCCAACTCTTATCGACAGATACGCAGTATTTT. Translating gives CASSQLLSTDTQYF.

V and J are TRBV6-2 or TRBV6-3 and TRBJ1-2, with a tentative D call TRBD1 (6 bases). The V end lost 7 bases, the J end lost 5 bases, and 17 bases lay between the germline ends. The CDR3 is 14 amino acids. Germline CDR1 and CDR2: MNHEY and SVGEGT. CDR3 sequence (DNA): TGTGCCAGCAAGAGTTCAGGGGAGTATTATGGCTACACCTTC. Its protein is CASKSSGEYYGYTF.

V gene TRBV2 combines with J gene TRBJ1-5; D gene unclear. Germline CDR1 SNHLY, CDR2 FYNNEI. CDR3 length: 13 residues. The V and J ends lost 0 bases and 7 bases respectively, with 7 bases between them. DNA of the CDR3: TGTGCCAGCAGTGAAGCGCGACAACAGCCCCAGCATTTT. It is translated as CASSEARQQPQHF.

The chain employs TRBV23-1 and TRBJ2-2; TRBD2 is a possible D gene (6 bases). TRBV23-1 is placed among ORFs of uncertain function. Trimming took off 0 bases at V and 0 bases at J, with 14 bases between the two ends. The CDR3 has 18 amino acids. The CDR3, as DNA: TGCGCCAGCAGTCAATCGCGGGGACGGCAATCGAACACCGGGGAGCTGTTTTTT. It translates to CASSQSRGRQSNTGELFF.

This clonotype appeared a few times. The chain is built from TRBV29-1 and TRBJ1-1, with D maybe TRBD1 (6 bases). The CDR3 sequence is 14 residues long. CDR1 is SQVTM and CDR2 is ANQGSEA in the germline V gene. The V end lost 6 bases, the J end lost 6 bases, and 20 bases lay between the germline ends. CDR3: CSVSSGAGASEAFF. The CDR3 DNA sequence: TGCAGCGTATCCTCTGGGGCAGGGGCTTCTGAAGCTTTCTTT.

The chain couples TRBV11-2 to TRBJ2-7; D is perhaps TRBD1 (5 bases). CDR3 length equals 15 residues. Germline V CDR1 and CDR2: SGHAT, FQNNGV. The V end was cut by 5 bases, the J end by 1 base, with 15 bases between. The CDR3 here is CASSRGAPRSYEQYF. The CDR3 DNA sequence: TGTGCCAGCAGCCGTGGGGCGCCGAGGTCCTACGAGCAGTACTTC.

This clonotype came up a few times. V usage is TRBV29-1 and J usage is TRBJ2-1, with 8 bases matching TRBD1. There are 13 residues in the CDR3. Germline V CDR1 and CDR2: SQVTM, ANQGSEA. Losses at the gene ends were 2 bases for V and 5 bases for J; bases not matched to a gene: 2. The CDR3 DNA reads TGCAGCGTTGAACGGACAGGGAACAATGAGCAGTTCTTC. It codes for CSVERTGNNEQFF.

In its sample, this clonotype was seen a few times. The chain combines TRBV19 with TRBJ2-7; TRBD1 agrees at 7 bases. Losses at the gene ends were 8 bases for V and 5 bases for J; bases not matched to a gene: 9. Germline CDR1 is LNHDA and CDR2 is SQIVND (reference sequence). This CDR3 has 13 amino acids. Here the CDR3 reads CASARQGVNEQYF. The DNA of the CDR3 is TGTGCCAGTGCCCGACAGGGCGTAAACGAGCAGTACTTC. The full variable domain, its missing parts supplied by reference TRBV19 and TRBJ2-7, is DGGITQSPKYLFRKEGQNVTLSCEQNLNHDAMYWYRQDPGQGLRLIYYSQIVNDFQKGDIAEGYSVSREKKESFPLTVTSAQKNPTAFYLCASARQGVNEQYFGPGTRLTVT.

This chain joins TRBV7-2 and TRBJ1-2, with TRBD1 identical over 9 bases. CDR3 length: 15 residues. The V and J ends lost 3 bases and 3 bases, in that order; junction bases with no gene match: 5. Germline V CDR1 and CDR2: SGHTA, FQGNSA. CDR3 residues: CASSLWGQGDYGYTF. The CDR3, as DNA: TGTGCCAGCAGCTTGTGGGGACAGGGTGACTATGGCTACACCTTC.

This clonotype was counted between two and nine times. The V and J genes are TRBV13 and TRBJ2-2; 8 bases are shared with TRBD2. The length of the CDR3 is 15 residues. CDR1 is PRHDT and CDR2 is FYEKMQ in the germline V gene (reference sequence). The V gene end was trimmed by 4 bases and the J gene end by 5 bases; junction bases not matched to a gene: 6. CDR3 coding DNA: TGTGCCAGCAGCTCTCTCGGGGGGGGGACCGGGGAGCTGTTTTTT. This codes for CASSSLGGGTGELFF. The entire variable domain, with the rest obtained from reference TRBV13 and TRBJ2-2, is as follows: AAGVIQSPRHLIKEKRETATLKCYPIPRHDTVYWYQQGPGQDPQFLISFYEKMQSDKGSIPDRFSAQQFSDYHSELNMSSLELGDSALYFCASSSLGGGTGELFFGEGSRLTVL.

This clonotype was detected a few times. The chain recombines TRBV28 with TRBJ1-5; no definite D call. V was cut by 7 bases and J by 1 base, with 11 bases left in between. This CDR3 is 14 amino acids long. The germline V gene encodes CDR1 MDHEN and CDR2 SYDVKM. The CDR3: CASTFGVSNQPQHF. The CDR3 region has the DNA TGTGCCAGCACTTTCGGGGTGAGCAATCAGCCCCAGCATTTT.

This clonotype was found many times. The V call is TRBV4-2, the J call TRBJ2-5; 7 bases match TRBD1. CDR3 size: 14 residues. The V gene's germline CDR1 is LGHNA and CDR2 YNFKEQ. The V gene end was trimmed by 2 bases and the J gene end by 5 bases; junction bases not matched to a gene: 5. The CDR3 DNA sequence: TGTGCCAGCAGCCAAAACAGGGGTGAGGAGACCCAGTACTTC. Amino acid sequence: CASSQNRGEETQYF.

This clonotype has only a few counts. V is TRBV5-1 and J is TRBJ1-6; unclear D gene. Deletions cut 0 bases from V and 9 bases from J, with 10 bases between. Per germline, CDR1 SGHRS and CDR2 YFSETQ. This CDR3 is built from 14 residues. CDR3 region: CASSLEGSRSPLHF. CDR3 DNA: TGCGCCAGCAGCTTGGAAGGCAGTCGTTCACCCCTCCACTTT.